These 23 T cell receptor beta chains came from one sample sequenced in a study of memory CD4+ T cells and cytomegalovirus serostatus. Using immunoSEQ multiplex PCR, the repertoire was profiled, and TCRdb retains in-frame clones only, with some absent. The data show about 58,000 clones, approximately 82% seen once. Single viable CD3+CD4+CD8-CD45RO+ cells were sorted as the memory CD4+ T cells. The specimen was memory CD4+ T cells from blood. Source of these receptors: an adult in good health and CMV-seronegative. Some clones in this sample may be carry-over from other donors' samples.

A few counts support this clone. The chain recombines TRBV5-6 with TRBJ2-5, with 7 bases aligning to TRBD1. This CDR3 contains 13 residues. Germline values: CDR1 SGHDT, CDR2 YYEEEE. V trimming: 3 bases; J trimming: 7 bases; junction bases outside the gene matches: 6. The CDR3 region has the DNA TGTGCCAGCAGCTCGACAGGGTCTGTGACCCAGTACTTC. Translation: CASSSTGSVTQYF.

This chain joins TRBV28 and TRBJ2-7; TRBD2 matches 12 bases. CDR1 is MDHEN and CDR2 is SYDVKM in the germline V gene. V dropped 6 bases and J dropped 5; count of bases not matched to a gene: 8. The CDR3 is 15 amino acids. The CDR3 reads CASRSLAGGPNEQYF. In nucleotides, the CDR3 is TGTGCCAGCAGGAGCCTAGCGGGAGGGCCAAACGAGCAGTACTTC.

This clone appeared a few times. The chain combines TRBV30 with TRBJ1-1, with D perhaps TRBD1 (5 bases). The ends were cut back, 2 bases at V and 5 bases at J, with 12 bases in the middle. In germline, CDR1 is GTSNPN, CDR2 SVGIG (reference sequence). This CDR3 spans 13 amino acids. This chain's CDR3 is CAWSTSRETEAFF. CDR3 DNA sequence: TGTGCCTGGAGTACCTCCAGGGAAACTGAAGCTTTCTTT.

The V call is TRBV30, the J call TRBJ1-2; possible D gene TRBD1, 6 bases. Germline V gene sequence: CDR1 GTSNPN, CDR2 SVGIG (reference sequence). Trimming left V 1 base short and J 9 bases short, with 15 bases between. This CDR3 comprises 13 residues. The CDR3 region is CAWSEGRGPSYTF. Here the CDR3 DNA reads TGTGCCTGGAGTGAAGGTCGGGGGCCCAGCTACACCTTC. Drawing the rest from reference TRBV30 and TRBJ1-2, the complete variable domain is SQTIHQWPATLVQPVGSPLSLECTVEGTSNPNLYWYRQAAGRGLQLLFYSVGIGQISSEVPQNLSASRPQDRQFILSSKKLLLSDSGFYLCAWSEGRGPSYTFGSGTRLTVV.

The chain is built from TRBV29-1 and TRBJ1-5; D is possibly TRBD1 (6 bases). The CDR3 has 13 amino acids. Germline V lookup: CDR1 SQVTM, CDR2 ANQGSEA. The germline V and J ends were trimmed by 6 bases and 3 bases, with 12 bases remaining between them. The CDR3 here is CSVRDNFNQPQHF. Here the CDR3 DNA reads TGCAGCGTCAGGGACAACTTCAATCAGCCCCAGCATTTT. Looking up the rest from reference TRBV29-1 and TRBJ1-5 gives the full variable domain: SAVISQKPSRDICQRGTSLTIQCQVDSQVTMMFWYRQQPGQSLTLIATANQGSEATYESGFVIDKFPISRPNLTFSTLTVSNMSPEDSSIYLCSVRDNFNQPQHFGDGTRLSIL.

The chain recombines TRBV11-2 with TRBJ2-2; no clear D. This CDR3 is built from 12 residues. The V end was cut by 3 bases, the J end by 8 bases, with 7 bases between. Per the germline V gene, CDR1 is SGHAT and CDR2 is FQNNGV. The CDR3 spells CASSLIFGELFF. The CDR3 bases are TGTGCCAGCAGCTTGATATTTGGGGAGCTGTTTTTT.

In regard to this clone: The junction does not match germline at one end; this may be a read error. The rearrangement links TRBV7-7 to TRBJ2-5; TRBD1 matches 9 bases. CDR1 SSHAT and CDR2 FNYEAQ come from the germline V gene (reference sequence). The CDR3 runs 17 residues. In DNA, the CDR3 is TGTGCTAGCAGCTTGGGCTCCGGGACAGGGAGTGGAAAGACCCAGTACTTC. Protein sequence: CASSLGSGTGSGKTQYF. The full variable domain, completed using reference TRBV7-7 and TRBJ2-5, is GAGVSQSPRYKVTKRGQDVTLRCDPISSHATLYWYQQALGQGPEFLTYFNYEAQPDKSGLPSDRFSAERPEGSISTLTIQRTEQRDSAMYRCASSLGSGTGSGKTQYFGPGTRLLVL.

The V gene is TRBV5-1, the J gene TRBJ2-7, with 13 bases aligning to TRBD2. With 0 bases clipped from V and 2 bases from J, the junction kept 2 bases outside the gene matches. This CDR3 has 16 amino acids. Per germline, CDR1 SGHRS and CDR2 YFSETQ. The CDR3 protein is CASSLGGTSGAYEQYF. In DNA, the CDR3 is TGCGCCAGCAGCTTGGGAGGGACTAGCGGGGCCTACGAGCAGTACTTC.

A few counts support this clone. CDR3 sequence (DNA): TGTGCCTGGGCACTTCAGACTCGCACTGAAGCTTTCTTT. This sequence encodes CAWALQTRTEAFF. The chain is built from TRBV30 and TRBJ1-1; no reliable D call. The CDR3 spans 13 residues. V dropped 5 bases and J dropped 4 bases, with 14 bases sitting between them. Per germline, CDR1 GTSNPN and CDR2 SVGIG (reference sequence).

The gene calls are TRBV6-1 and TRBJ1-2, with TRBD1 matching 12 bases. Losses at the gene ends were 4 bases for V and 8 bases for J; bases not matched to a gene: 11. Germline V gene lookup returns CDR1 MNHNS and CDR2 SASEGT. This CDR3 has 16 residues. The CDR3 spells CASSVLSGQGAGGYTF. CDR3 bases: TGTGCCAGCAGTGTTCTGTCGGGACAGGGGGCGGGAGGCTACACCTTC.

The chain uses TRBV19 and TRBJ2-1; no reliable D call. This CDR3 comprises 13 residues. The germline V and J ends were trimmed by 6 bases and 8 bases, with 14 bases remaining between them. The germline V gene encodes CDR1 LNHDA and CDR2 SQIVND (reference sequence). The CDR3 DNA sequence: TGTGCCAGTAGATTCACCCCAAATTATGAGCAGTTCTTC. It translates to CASRFTPNYEQFF.

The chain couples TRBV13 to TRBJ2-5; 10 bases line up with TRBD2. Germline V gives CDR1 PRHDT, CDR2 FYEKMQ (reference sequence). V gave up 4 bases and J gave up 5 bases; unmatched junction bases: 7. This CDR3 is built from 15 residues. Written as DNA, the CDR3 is TGTGCCAGCAGCTCCAGCGGGAGGGGGGTGGAGACCCAGTACTTC. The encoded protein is CASSSSGRGVETQYF.

CDR3: CASSPKTQTDKNTGELFF. Written as DNA, the CDR3 is TGTGCCAGCTCACCCAAAACGCAGACAGACAAGAACACCGGGGAGCTGTTTTTT. V gene TRBV18 combines with J gene TRBJ2-2, with a weak D call TRBD1 (5 bases). CDR1 is KGHSH and CDR2 is LQKENI in the germline V gene. Trimming pared 3 bases from V and 1 base from J, leaving 18 bases between. The CDR3 sequence is 18 residues long. The full variable domain, with the rest looked up from reference TRBV18 and TRBJ2-2, is NAGVMQNPRHLVRRRGQEARLRCSPMKGHSHVYWYRQLPEEGLKFMVYLQKENIIDESGMPKERFSAEFPKEGPSILRIQQVVRGDSAAYFCASSPKTQTDKNTGELFFGEGSRLTVL.

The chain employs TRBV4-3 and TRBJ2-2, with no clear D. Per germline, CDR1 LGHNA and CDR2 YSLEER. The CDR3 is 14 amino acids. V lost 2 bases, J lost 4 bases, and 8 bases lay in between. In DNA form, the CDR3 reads TGCGCCAGCAGCCAAAACCCCGGCACCGGGGAGCTGTTTTTT. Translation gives CASSQNPGTGELFF.

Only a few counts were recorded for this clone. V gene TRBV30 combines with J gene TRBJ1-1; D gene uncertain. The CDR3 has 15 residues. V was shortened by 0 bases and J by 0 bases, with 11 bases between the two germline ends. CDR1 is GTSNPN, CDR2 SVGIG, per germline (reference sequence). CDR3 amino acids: CAWSVAVGMNTEAFF. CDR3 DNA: TGTGCCTGGAGTGTAGCGGTGGGGATGAACACTGAAGCTTTCTTT. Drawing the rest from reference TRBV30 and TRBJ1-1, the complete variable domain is SQTIHQWPATLVQPVGSPLSLECTVEGTSNPNLYWYRQAAGRGLQLLFYSVGIGQISSEVPQNLSASRPQDRQFILSSKKLLLSDSGFYLCAWSVAVGMNTEAFFGQGTRLTVV.

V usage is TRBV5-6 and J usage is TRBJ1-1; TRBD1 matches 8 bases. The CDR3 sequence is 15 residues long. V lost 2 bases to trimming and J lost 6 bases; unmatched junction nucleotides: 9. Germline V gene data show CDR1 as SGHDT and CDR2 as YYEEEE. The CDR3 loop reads CASSFRDRSLPEAFF. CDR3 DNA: TGTGCCAGCAGCTTTCGGGACAGGAGTTTACCTGAAGCTTTCTTT.

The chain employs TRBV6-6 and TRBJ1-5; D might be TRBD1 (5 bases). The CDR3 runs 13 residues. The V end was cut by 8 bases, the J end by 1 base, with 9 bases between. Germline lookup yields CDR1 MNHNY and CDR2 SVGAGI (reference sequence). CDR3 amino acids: CASGTWSNQPQHF. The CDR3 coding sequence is TGTGCCAGCGGGACGTGGAGCAATCAGCCCCAGCATTTT.

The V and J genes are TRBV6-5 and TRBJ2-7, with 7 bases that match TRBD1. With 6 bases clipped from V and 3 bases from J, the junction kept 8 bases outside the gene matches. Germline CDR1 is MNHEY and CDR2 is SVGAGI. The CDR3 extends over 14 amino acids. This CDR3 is CASRPGQERYEQYF. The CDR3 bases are TGTGCCAGCAGACCCGGACAGGAACGCTACGAGCAGTACTTC.

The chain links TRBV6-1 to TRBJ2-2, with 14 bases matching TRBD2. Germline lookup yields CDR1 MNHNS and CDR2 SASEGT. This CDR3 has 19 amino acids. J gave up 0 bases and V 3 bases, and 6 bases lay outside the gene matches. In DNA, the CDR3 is TGTGCCAGCAGTGAGACTAGCGGGAGGGGAATCGCGAACACCGGGGAGCTGTTTTTT. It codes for CASSETSGRGIANTGELFF.

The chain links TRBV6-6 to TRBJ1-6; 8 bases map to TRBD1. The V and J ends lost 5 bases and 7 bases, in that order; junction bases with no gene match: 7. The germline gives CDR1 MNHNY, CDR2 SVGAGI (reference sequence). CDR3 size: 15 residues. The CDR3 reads CASSPPNRGNSPLHF. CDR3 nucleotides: TGTGCCAGCAGTCCCCCGAACAGGGGGAATTCACCCCTCCACTTT.

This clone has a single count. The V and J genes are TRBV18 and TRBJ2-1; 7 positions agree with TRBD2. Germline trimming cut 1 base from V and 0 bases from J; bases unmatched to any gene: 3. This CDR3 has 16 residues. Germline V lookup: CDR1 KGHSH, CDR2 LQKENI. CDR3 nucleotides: TGTGCCAGCTCACCACGGGGCGGGAGCTCCTACAATGAGCAGTTCTTC. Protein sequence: CASSPRGGSSYNEQFF.

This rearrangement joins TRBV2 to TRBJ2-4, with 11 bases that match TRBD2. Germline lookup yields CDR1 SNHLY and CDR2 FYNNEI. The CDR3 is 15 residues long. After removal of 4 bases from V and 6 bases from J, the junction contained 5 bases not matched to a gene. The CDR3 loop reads CASSGLAGFGNIQYF. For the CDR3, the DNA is TGTGCCAGCAGTGGACTAGCGGGATTTGGAAACATTCAGTACTTC.

The CDR3 nucleotides are TGTGCCAGCAGCGTAGAGGGCGGGATGGAGACCCAGTACTTC. It codes for CASSVEGGMETQYF. This chain connects TRBV9 to TRBJ2-5, with TRBD2 as a possible D gene (6 bases). Trimming cost V 0 bases and J 5 bases, with 11 bases left between them. The CDR3 covers 14 residues. Germline CDR1 reads SGDLS; CDR2 reads YYNGEE.